This T cell receptor (beta chain) was documented in a study of T cell responses to AZD1222 COVID-19 vaccine. Findings of the study overall: No repertoire was sampled before or during the peak T cell response, only after it. Mapped onto spike, vaccine-associated CD4 TCRs spanned it and were dominant at 160-218 and 743-854. Once two AZD1222 doses were given, Spike-specific TCR breadth and depth went up.

Doses given second, at about 4 or about 12 weeks, were pooled. The CDR3 runs to 18 residues. CDR1 is MGHRA and CDR2 is YSYEKL in the germline V gene. Unmatched junction bases numbered 15, after V lost 2 bases and J lost 5 bases. Sequencing used immunoSEQ multiplex PCR; TCRdb keeps in-frame clones, though not all of them. The sample includes 150,000 to 200,000 clones, about 90% of them seen just once. A remark on this clone: What it binds is unknown.

The material sequenced was peripheral blood, taken 28 days after the second AZD1222 dose. The rearrangement links TRBV4-1 to TRBJ2-5; 9 bases agree with TRBD1. This TCR was recovered from an adult who received the AZD1222 COVID-19 vaccine. The CDR3 nucleotides are TGCGCCAGCAGCCAAACCGGGACAGGGCTTTTAGATGAGGAGACCCAGTACTTC. It encodes CASSQTGTGLLDEETQYF.